Below, one T cell receptor beta chain is given with its context. Its antigen is unidentified. At one of its ends the junction is not consistent with the germline gene, which may arise from a read error. This entry comes from a study of T-cell reconstitution after alpha-beta-depleted transplantation in children. Germline CDR1 GTSNPN, CDR2 SVGIG (reference sequence). The CDR3 spans 11 residues. Broader study findings: As was reported, about two months after transplant, alpha-beta T cells came from several hundred expanded graft clones. Once a year had passed after transplant, T-cell counts and diversity came mostly from newly produced T cells.

As it was prepared, the TCRbeta library received unique molecular identifiers. One entry per CDR3 protein results from TCRdb running MiXCR on the PCR reads. The sample lists 200,000 or so distinct CDR3 sequences; approximately 6.8% were seen once. This sequence joins TRBV30 and TRBJ1-6; D gene unclear. The source was PBMCs, collected before TCRalphabeta/CD19-depleted stem cell transplant. This TCR was recovered from a girl under three years old with combined immunodeficiency, due to receive a stem cell transplant. The CDR3 DNA is TGTGCCTGGAGTGTGATAGGTCCCCTCCTCTTT. Translating it yields CAWSVIGPLLF.